Listed below are T cell receptor beta chains from one sample, sequenced in a study of cytomegalovirus exposure and HLA in healthy donors. TCRdb keeps only in-frame clones here, not all; method: immunoSEQ multiplex PCR. The profile shows 140,000 to 150,000 clones, approximately 82% of them singletons. Sequencing input: PBMCs. The receptors derive from a woman aged 60-70 years in good health and CMV-seropositive. Both conserved end residues are part of each CDR3. D genes are given only for firm matches. Expanded clones get a size class; other rows say once, few or many, or leave the size out.

cdr3_nt cdr3_aa clone_size v_call cdr3_length d_call j_call
TGTGCCAGCCACAGGACCCCTAACTATGGCTACACCTTC CASHRTPNYGYTF . TRBV2 13 . TRBJ1-2
TGTGCCAGCAGAATGCAGGGGGGAGACCTAGCCAAAAACATTCAGTACTTC CASRMQGGDLAKNIQYF . TRBV2 17 . TRBJ2-4
TGCGCCAGCAGCCCAAGAAGTGGCAGGCTCTATGGCTACACCTTC CASSPRSGRLYGYTF few TRBV4-3 15 . TRBJ1-2
TGCAGCGTTGAAGGGGGGGTGGCGTGGCGGGAGGCTTTTTTGGCAGATACGCAGTATTTT CSVEGGVAWREAFLADTQYF . TRBV29-1 20 TRBD2 TRBJ2-3
TGTGCCAGTAGCCCACAGGGGGCATGGACCGGGGAGCTGTTTTTT CASSPQGAWTGELFF . TRBV19 15 TRBD1 TRBJ2-2
TGCGCCAGCAGCTTGTCCGCGGGAAGCCACAATGAGCAGTTCTTC CASSLSAGSHNEQFF . TRBV5-1 15 . TRBJ2-1
TGTGCCAGCAGTGTAAGTCGGAACAGCGAAGCTTTCTTT CASSVSRNSEAFF . TRBV6-5 13 . TRBJ1-1
TGTGCCTGGAGTGACGCCGGGACTAGCGGGATCAGCTCCTACAATGAGCAGTTCTTC CAWSDAGTSGISSYNEQFF . TRBV30 19 TRBD2 TRBJ2-1
TGTGCCTGGACCCCCGGTCCACGTTTAAGTGATGGCTACACCTTC CAWTPGPRLSDGYTF once TRBV30 15 . TRBJ1-2
TGTGCCAGCAGCATTATTACGGGGGACTACCCGCCGGATACGCAGTATTTT CASSIITGDYPPDTQYF . TRBV11-3 17 TRBD2 TRBJ2-3
TGTGCCAGCAGTGGACTCTTGGGGAACACTGAAGCTTTCTTT CASSGLLGNTEAFF . TRBV6-1 14 . TRBJ1-1
TGTGCCAGCAGCTTAGTGCTGGGCTTAGGCTCTGGAAACACCATATATTTT CASSLVLGLGSGNTIYF . TRBV7-2 17 . TRBJ1-3
TGTGCCAGCAGCTCCGCCGGGACTAGCGGGAGGTTCTCCTACGAGCAGTACTTC CASSSAGTSGRFSYEQYF . TRBV7-8 18 TRBD2 TRBJ2-7
TGTGCCAGTAGTAAGACGAGACAGACCGGTAACTATGGCTACACCTTC CASSKTRQTGNYGYTF . TRBV19 16 . TRBJ1-2
TGTGCCAGCAGTGACGGGACTCTGGAAGAGACCCAGTACTTC CASSDGTLEETQYF . TRBV6-1 14 . TRBJ2-5
TGTGCCAGCAGCTTAGGAGCCATTGGTGGGAGTGGGTACGAGCAGTACTTC CASSLGAIGGSGYEQYF few TRBV11-2 17 . TRBJ2-7
TGTGCCAGCAGCATACCGGGACTAGCGGGAGGCGGGGAGCTGTTTTTT CASSIPGLAGGGELFF . TRBV5-4 16 TRBD2 TRBJ2-2
TGTGCCACCAGCAGAGATCTTTCTAGCATAGGCACAGATACGCAGTATTTT CATSRDLSSIGTDTQYF . TRBV15 17 . TRBJ2-3
TGTGCCAGCAGCTTATCCGACGAGCAGTACTTC CASSLSDEQYF . TRBV7-2 11 . TRBJ2-7
TGCGCCAGCAGCTTATCTGGACAGGGGGCTTGGAATGAAAAACTGTTTTTT CASSLSGQGAWNEKLFF . TRBV5-1 17 TRBD1 TRBJ1-4
TGTGCCAGCAGTACCCGGGGGGGCTTTCAAGAGACCCAGTACTTC CASSTRGGFQETQYF . TRBV28 15 TRBD2 TRBJ2-5
TGCAGCGTTGAAGGGCTAGAGGATGTGCAGTACTTC CSVEGLEDVQYF once TRBV29-1 12 . TRBJ2-7
TGTGCCAGCAGCCGCGCGGGGGGCACTGAAGCTTTCTTT CASSRAGGTEAFF few TRBV25-1 13 . TRBJ1-1
TGTGCCAGCAGCGTAGTTCCCGGGGGAGCGGCTGAAGCTTTCTTT CASSVVPGGAAEAFF once TRBV9 15 . TRBJ1-1
TGTGCCAGCAGTTGGGAGGAAGACACAGATACGCAGTATTTT CASSWEEDTDTQYF . TRBV28 14 . TRBJ2-3
TGTGCCAGCAGTTTAAGGGGCTCTGGAAACACCATATATTTT CASSLRGSGNTIYF . TRBV27 14 . TRBJ1-3
TGTGCCAGCAGTGAAACGGGGAATTGGGGCAAAAACATTCAGTACTTC CASSETGNWGKNIQYF . TRBV25-1 16 . TRBJ2-4
TGTGCCAGCAGTCAGGGAGCGGGAGTCTTCCCCTACGAGCAGTACTTC CASSQGAGVFPYEQYF . TRBV2 16 TRBD2 TRBJ2-7
TGTGCCAGCAGCGTAGGGGCAATGAATGAGCAGTTCTTC CASSVGAMNEQFF . TRBV9 13 . TRBJ2-1
TGTGCCAGCAGTGAAAGCTGGGACAGGGATGAAAAACTGTTTTTT CASSESWDRDEKLFF . TRBV6-1 15 TRBD1 TRBJ1-4
TGCGCCAGCAGCCAAGATTGGAGGAGCGGGAGCTGGGAGACCCAGTACTTC CASSQDWRSGSWETQYF once TRBV4-3 17 TRBD2 TRBJ2-5
TGTGCCAGCAGTCTAGGAAGCAATCAGCCCCAGCATTTT CASSLGSNQPQHF few TRBV25-1 13 . TRBJ1-5
TGTGCCAGCACCCACGGGGTCGGGGGTTTTGGCGCCAAAAACATTCAGTACTTC CASTHGVGGFGAKNIQYF . TRBV11-2 18 . TRBJ2-4
TGTGCCAGTACCAAGACAGGGTCGAGCGGTCTGAACACTGAAGCTTTCTTT CASTKTGSSGLNTEAFF few TRBV19 17 TRBD1 TRBJ1-1
TGTGCCAGCAGTTTCGGCCAACAGGGGCCATCCTACGAGCAGTACTTC CASSFGQQGPSYEQYF . TRBV27 16 TRBD1 TRBJ2-7
TGTGCCAGCAGGCCCCGGGGGGCAGGAACCGGGGAGCTGTTTTTT CASRPRGAGTGELFF . TRBV27 15 . TRBJ2-2
TGTGCCAGCAGTTACGGGACAGGACAAGAGACCCAGTACTTC CASSYGTGQETQYF . TRBV6-6 14 TRBD1 TRBJ2-5
TGTGCCAGCAGTCAACAGGGGTATGGCAATCAGCCCCAGCATTTT CASSQQGYGNQPQHF once TRBV6-5 15 TRBD1 TRBJ1-5
TGTGCCAGTAGAAGTACAGGGGGCGTTGGCTACGAGCAGTACTTC CASRSTGGVGYEQYF . TRBV19 15 TRBD1 TRBJ2-7
TGTGCCTGGAGTGTGAGGCGGGACAGGGACGAGCAGTACTTC CAWSVRRDRDEQYF . TRBV30 14 TRBD1 TRBJ2-7
TGTGCCAGCGTCCGGTCTAATTCACCCCTCCACTTT CASVRSNSPLHF few TRBV2 12 . TRBJ1-6
TGCGCCAGCAGCTTCCAGGGGGCGGGCGATGGCTACACCTTC CASSFQGAGDGYTF . TRBV5-1 14 TRBD1 TRBJ1-2